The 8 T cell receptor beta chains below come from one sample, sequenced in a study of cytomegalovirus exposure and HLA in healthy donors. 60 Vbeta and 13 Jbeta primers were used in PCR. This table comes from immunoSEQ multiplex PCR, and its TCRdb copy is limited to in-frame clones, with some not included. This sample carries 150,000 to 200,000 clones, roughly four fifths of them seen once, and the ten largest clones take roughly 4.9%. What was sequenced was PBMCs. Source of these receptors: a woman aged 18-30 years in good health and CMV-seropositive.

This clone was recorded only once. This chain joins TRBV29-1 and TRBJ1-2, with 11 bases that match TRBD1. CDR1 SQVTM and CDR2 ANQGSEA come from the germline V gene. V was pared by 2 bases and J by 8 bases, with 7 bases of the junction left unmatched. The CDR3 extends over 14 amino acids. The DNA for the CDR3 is TGCAGCGTTGAATTAGGACAGGGGGCTCGCGGCTACACCTTC. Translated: CSVELGQGARGYTF.

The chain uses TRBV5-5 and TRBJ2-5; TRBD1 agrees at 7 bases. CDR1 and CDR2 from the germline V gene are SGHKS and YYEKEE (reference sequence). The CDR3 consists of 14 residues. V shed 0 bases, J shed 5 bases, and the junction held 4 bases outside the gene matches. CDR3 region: CASSLVGGGETQYF. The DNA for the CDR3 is TGTGCCAGCAGCTTGGTAGGGGGCGGGGAGACCCAGTACTTC.

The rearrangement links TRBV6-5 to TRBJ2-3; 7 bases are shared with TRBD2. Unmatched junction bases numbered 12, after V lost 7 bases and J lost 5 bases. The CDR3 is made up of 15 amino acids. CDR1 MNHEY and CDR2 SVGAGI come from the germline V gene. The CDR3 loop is CASTQSGATGDTQYF. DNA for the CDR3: TGTGCCAGCACACAAAGCGGGGCCACGGGAGATACGCAGTATTTT.

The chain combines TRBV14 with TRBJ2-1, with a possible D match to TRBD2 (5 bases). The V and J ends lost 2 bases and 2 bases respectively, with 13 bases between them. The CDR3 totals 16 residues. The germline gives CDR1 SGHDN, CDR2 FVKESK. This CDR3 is CASSQSGVVTYNEQFF. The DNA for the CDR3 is TGTGCCAGCAGCCAATCCGGGGTGGTCACCTACAATGAGCAGTTCTTC. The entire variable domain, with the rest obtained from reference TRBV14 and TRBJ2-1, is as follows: EAGVTQFPSHSVIEKGQTVTLRCDPISGHDNLYWYRRVMGKEIKFLLHFVKESKQDESGMPNNRFLAERTGGTYSTLKVQPAELEDSGVYFCASSQSGVVTYNEQFFGPGTRLTVL.

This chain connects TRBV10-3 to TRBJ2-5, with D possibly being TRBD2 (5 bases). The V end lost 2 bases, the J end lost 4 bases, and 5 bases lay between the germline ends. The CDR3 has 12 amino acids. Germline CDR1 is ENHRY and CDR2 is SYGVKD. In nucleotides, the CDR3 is TGTGCCATCAGTGAGGAGGGAGAGACCCAGTACTTC. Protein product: CAISEEGETQYF.

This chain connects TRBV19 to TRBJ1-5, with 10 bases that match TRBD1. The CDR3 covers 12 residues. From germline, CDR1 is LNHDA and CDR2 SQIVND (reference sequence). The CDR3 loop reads CAAGQGVQPQHF. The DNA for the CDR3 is TGTGCAGCAGGACAGGGGGTTCAGCCCCAGCATTTT.

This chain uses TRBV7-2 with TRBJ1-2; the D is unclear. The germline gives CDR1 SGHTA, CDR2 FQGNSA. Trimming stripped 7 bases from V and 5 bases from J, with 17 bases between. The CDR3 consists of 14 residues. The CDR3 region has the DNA TGTGCCAGCAACAAATGGGCCAGTTCGTATGGCTACACCTTC. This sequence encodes CASNKWASSYGYTF.

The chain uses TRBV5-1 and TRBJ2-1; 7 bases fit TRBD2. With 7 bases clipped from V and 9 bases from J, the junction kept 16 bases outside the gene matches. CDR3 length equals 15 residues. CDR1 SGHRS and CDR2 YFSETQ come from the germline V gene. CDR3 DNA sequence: TGCGCCAGCCGCCCCGGGACGGAGGGGAGGGGTGAGCAGTTCTTC. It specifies CASRPGTEGRGEQFF.